These 8 T cell receptor beta chains share one sample of origin, sequenced in a study of graft-versus-host responses after intestinal transplantation. CFSE-labeled responder cells (roughly 200,000) were plated with roughly 200,000 irradiated, violet-dye-labeled stimulator cells. Sequencing used immunoSEQ multiplex PCR; TCRdb keeps in-frame clones, though not all of them. The data show about 23,000 clones, about 41% seen once. This material consisted of alloreactive CD8+ T cells from a mixed lymphocyte reaction culture, taken before transplantation. Stated subset: CFSE-low proliferating T cells sorted from roughly 6-day pre-transplant mixed lymphocyte reaction (GvH or HvG direction). These receptors were taken from a human patient who was an organ donor for intestinal transplantation.

This clone appeared a few times. V and J are TRBV14 and TRBJ2-7; TRBD2 matches at 7 bases. Unmatched junction bases numbered 1, after V lost 1 base and J lost 4 bases. The V gene's germline CDR1 is SGHDN and CDR2 FVKESK. This CDR3 has 13 amino acids. The CDR3 sequence is CASSQVGGYEQYF. CDR3 sequence (DNA): TGTGCCAGCAGCCAAGTCGGGGGGTACGAGCAGTACTTC.

V gene TRBV6-1 combines with J gene TRBJ2-7; D uncertain. From germline, CDR1 is MNHNS and CDR2 SASEGT. V was trimmed by 6 bases and J by 7 bases, leaving 16 bases between them. CDR3 length: 13 residues. CDR3 loop: CASSPRKPREQYF. CDR3 nucleotide sequence: TGTGCCAGCAGCCCCCGAAAGCCGAGGGAGCAGTACTTC.

The rearrangement uses TRBV6-4 and TRBJ1-1, with unresolved D. Germline V lookup: CDR1 MRHNA, CDR2 SNTAGT. The CDR3 spans 11 residues. The V and J ends lost 10 bases and 9 bases respectively, with 15 bases between them. This chain's CDR3 is CATWTGRQAFF. In DNA, the CDR3 is TGTGCCACCTGGACCGGGAGGCAAGCTTTCTTT.

The V and J genes are TRBV4-1 and TRBJ1-1, with D possibly matching TRBD1 (5 bases). This CDR3 has 13 amino acids. Trimming cost V 1 base and J 7 bases, with 10 bases left between them. The germline V gene has CDR1 MGHRA and CDR2 YSYEKL. CDR3 region: CASSQGQGDEAFF. The CDR3 DNA is TGCGCCAGCAGCCAAGGGCAGGGAGATGAAGCTTTCTTT.

Here the CDR3 DNA reads TGCGCCAGCAGCTTTTGGGGCGGACACTACGAGCAGTACTTC. Protein sequence: CASSFWGGHYEQYF. This chain connects TRBV5-1 to TRBJ2-7, with D perhaps TRBD1 (5 bases). CDR1 is SGHRS, CDR2 YFSETQ, per germline. CDR3 length: 14 residues. The V end lost 2 bases, the J end lost 3 bases, and 12 bases lay between the germline ends. The full variable domain, with the rest looked up from reference TRBV5-1 and TRBJ2-7, is KAGVTQTPRYLIKTRGQQVTLSCSPISGHRSVSWYQQTPGQGLQFLFEYFSETQRNKGNFPGRFSGRQFSNSRSEMNVSTLELGDSALYLCASSFWGGHYEQYFGPGTRLTVT.

This clone was detected only a few times. CDR3 amino acids: CAPGGAGNTEAFF. Here the CDR3 DNA reads TGTGCCCCGGGGGGGGCCGGGAACACTGAAGCTTTCTTT. This sequence joins TRBV28 and TRBJ1-1; maybe TRBD1 (6 bases). CDR3 length equals 13 residues. Trimming took off 11 bases at V and 1 base at J, with 14 bases between the two ends. The V gene's germline CDR1 is MDHEN and CDR2 SYDVKM.

A few counts support this clone. This rearrangement joins TRBV12-1 to TRBJ2-4; the DNA was not compared with TRBD2, the D call given in the table. TRBV12-1 is assigned pseudogene status. The CDR3 sequence is 14 residues long. Here the CDR3 DNA reads TGTGCCAGCAGCACGGGGACTAGCGGAAACATTCAGTACTTC. It is translated as CASSTGTSGNIQYF.

This clone was picked up a small number of times. This chain uses TRBV28 with TRBJ2-7; 7 bases match TRBD1. Trimming removed 6 bases from V and 4 bases from J; junction bases left unmatched: 12. The CDR3 consists of 15 residues. CDR1 and CDR2 (germline): MDHEN, SYDVKM. The CDR3 loop is CASRKPGQPRYEQYF. The CDR3 DNA reads as TGTGCCAGCAGGAAACCGGGACAGCCCCGGTACGAGCAGTACTTC.